These 16 T cell receptor beta chains originate from one sample sequenced in a study of blood T cells in healthy people across ages. Next came a second PCR, run for about 7 to 12 cycles, which used a sample-barcoded 5' primer along with a J-beta primer mix. TCRdb re-derived calls from the 5' RACE reads in MiXCR, one entry per CDR3 protein. Of approximately 670,000 distinct CDR3 sequences in the sample, about 43% were seen once. The source material was blood. These receptors all stem from a man at least 80 years old in good health.

This clonotype was observed many times. The V and J genes are TRBV13 and TRBJ2-5, with 11 bases that match TRBD2. The CDR3 has 17 amino acids. Germline V gene lookup returns CDR1 PRHDT and CDR2 FYEKMQ (reference sequence). The ends lost 5 bases at V and 2 bases at J; junction bases unmatched: 10. The CDR3 DNA sequence: TGTGCCAGCAGCCCCCAATCTAGCGGGGGGACACAAGAGACCCAGTACTTC. Amino acid sequence: CASSPQSSGGTQETQYF.

This clonotype has only a few counts. The chain couples TRBV20-1 to TRBJ2-4; 9 bases line up with TRBD1. Germline CDR1 and CDR2: DFQATT and SNEGSKA (reference sequence). The CDR3 is made up of 15 amino acids. V shed 6 bases and J 1 base; nucleotides not matched to a gene: 7. The CDR3 DNA follows: TGCAGTGCCCCTAGACAGGGGGTTGCCAAAAACATTCAGTACTTC. Residues: CSAPRQGVAKNIQYF.

The chain has TRBV6-6 and TRBJ1-1; D is undetermined. V shed 2 bases and J shed 1 base, with 8 bases lying between them. This CDR3 comprises 14 residues. The V gene's germline CDR1 is MNHNY and CDR2 SVGAGI (reference sequence). DNA of the CDR3: TGTGCCAGCAGTTACAGGGCACAGAACACTGAAGCTTTCTTT. It translates to CASSYRAQNTEAFF.

At least ten counts were recorded for this clonotype. The chain couples TRBV6-6 to TRBJ1-1, with D possibly being TRBD1 (5 bases). Trimming left V 5 bases short and J 1 base short, with 14 bases between. CDR1 is MNHNY and CDR2 is SVGAGI in the germline V gene (reference sequence). The CDR3 has 15 amino acids. The CDR3 nucleotides are TGTGCCAGCAGTGACCCGGCGGGACCGAACACTGAAGCTTTCTTT. It codes for CASSDPAGPNTEAFF.

A note on this clonotype: A junction end diverges from the germline sequence, so it may reflect a read error. The rearrangement joins TRBV27 to TRBJ1-2; D may be TRBD1 (5 bases). CDR3 size: 14 residues. Germline CDR1 reads MNHEY; CDR2 reads SMNVEV (reference sequence). CDR3 in DNA: TGTGCCGGCAGTCCAGGGACGGGAATCTATGGCTACACCTTC. It translates to CAGSPGTGIYGYTF.

This clonotype has a single count. This chain connects TRBV4-2 to TRBJ2-4; D may be TRBD1 (6 bases). V dropped 1 base and J dropped 1 base, with 11 bases sitting between them. CDR3 size: 16 residues. The germline V gene has CDR1 LGHNA and CDR2 YNFKEQ. CDR3 DNA sequence: TGTGCCAGCAGCCAAGTTTCGCAGGGGGCCAAAAACATTCAGTACTTC. It translates to CASSQVSQGAKNIQYF.

This clonotype has only a few counts. The J gene is TRBJ2-5, the V gene TRBV5-1; D not resolved. In germline, CDR1 is SGHRS, CDR2 YFSETQ. This CDR3 is built from 14 residues. Deletions cut 0 bases from V and 4 bases from J, with 10 bases between. This CDR3 is CASSLAFFGETQYF. CDR3 bases: TGCGCCAGCAGCTTGGCATTTTTCGGAGAGACCCAGTACTTC.

This clonotype was seen only a few times. The V gene is TRBV7-2, the J gene TRBJ2-5; possibly TRBD1 or TRBD2 for D (5 bases each). Germline CDR1 and CDR2: SGHTA and FQGNSA. Trimming stripped 5 bases from V and 0 bases from J, with 10 bases between. This CDR3 is 14 amino acids long. The CDR3 region is CASSEGRYQETQYF. CDR3 nucleotides: TGTGCCAGCAGCGAGGGACGGTACCAAGAGACCCAGTACTTC.

The chain employs TRBV6-2 or TRBV6-3 and TRBJ2-1; 13 bases fit TRBD2. Germline V CDR1 and CDR2: MNHEY, SVGEGT. J gave up 12 bases and V 4 bases, and 6 bases lay outside the gene matches. The CDR3 consists of 14 residues. CDR3 sequence reads: CASSWTSGSLGQFF. The CDR3 region has the DNA TGTGCCAGCAGTTGGACTAGCGGGAGCCTGGGGCAGTTCTTC.

This clonotype was seen repeatedly, ten times or more. The chain is built from TRBV27 and TRBJ1-2; no reliable D call. The CDR3 is made up of 11 amino acids. The germline V and J ends were trimmed by 6 bases and 7 bases, with 9 bases remaining between them. Germline V gene data show CDR1 as MNHEY and CDR2 as SMNVEV (reference sequence). In DNA form, the CDR3 reads TGTGCCAGCAGGGCCCAAGGTGGCTACACCTTC. Translation: CASRAQGGYTF.

As concerns this clonotype: The junction and the germline gene differ at one end; a read error may be behind it. The chain recombines TRBV6-6 with TRBJ1-5; D gene unclear. Germline V gene data show CDR1 as MNHNY and CDR2 as SVGAGI (reference sequence). The CDR3 sequence is 14 residues long. The CDR3 sequence is CASRLHDPQQPRHF. The CDR3 DNA reads TGTGCCAGCAGGCTCCACGACCCCCAACAGCCCCGGCATTTT.

This rearrangement joins TRBV7-9 to TRBJ1-6, with D perhaps TRBD1 (5 bases). The germline V gene encodes CDR1 SEHNR and CDR2 FQNEAQ (reference sequence). The length of the CDR3 is 14 residues. Trimming took 3 bases from V and 7 from J, leaving 10 bases between them. The CDR3 protein is CASSLTAQNSPLHF. Written as DNA, the CDR3 is TGTGCCAGCAGCTTGACAGCCCAGAATTCACCCCTCCACTTT.

This clonotype was counted between two and nine times. The V gene is TRBV24-1, the J gene TRBJ2-3; D gene uncertain. The CDR3 is 13 residues long. The germline V gene has CDR1 KGHDR and CDR2 SFDVKD. Trimming removed 10 bases from V and 4 bases from J, with 14 bases in between. The DNA for the CDR3 is TGTGCCACGTCGGAAGGAGTGGCAGATACGCAGTATTTT. Translated, it gives CATSEGVADTQYF.

The chain carries TRBV6-2 or TRBV6-3 and TRBJ1-2; 8 bases are shared with TRBD1. With 6 bases clipped from V and 4 bases from J, the junction kept 10 bases outside the gene matches. The CDR3 is made up of 15 amino acids. Germline CDR1 reads MNHEY; CDR2 reads SVGEGT. CDR3 DNA: TGTGCCAGCAGCGATCCCAGGGGGCGAGGCTATGGCTACACCTTC. It is translated as CASSDPRGRGYGYTF.

This clonotype occurred once. The DNA of the CDR3 is TGCAGCGCGACCAGCGGGGGGGTTTGGAATGAGCAGTTCTTC. Residues: CSATSGGVWNEQFF. The gene calls are TRBV29-1 and TRBJ2-1; 10 nucleotides match TRBD2. Trimming removed 7 bases from V and 7 bases from J; junction bases left unmatched: 10. This CDR3 region has 14 residues. Germline V gene data show CDR1 as SQVTM and CDR2 as ANQGSEA.

The chain employs TRBV4-2 and TRBJ2-5; no firm D call. CDR3 length: 14 amino acids. CDR1 and CDR2 (germline): LGHNA, YNFKEQ. V was clipped by 4 bases and J by 11 bases, with 20 bases between them. The CDR3 reads CASSPVGLGGEQYF. The CDR3 region has the DNA TGTGCCAGCAGCCCGGTCGGGTTAGGCGGTGAGCAGTACTTC.